This is a list of T cell receptor beta chains from one sample in a study of cytomegalovirus exposure and HLA in healthy donors. This table comes from immunoSEQ multiplex PCR, and its TCRdb copy is limited to in-frame clones, with some not included. The sample carries around 61,000 clones, about two thirds recorded once. Input material: PBMCs. The receptors were sampled from a middle-aged man in good health and CMV-seropositive. CDR3s include the opening cysteine and the closing phenylalanine or tryptophan. Each record gives: clone size, D gene, V gene, J gene, CDR3 DNA, CDR3 protein. A D gene is named only where the DNA matches it firmly. The size entry is marked missing in some rows and otherwise reads once, few, many or a size class.

clone size: once
D gene: .
V gene: TRBV12-5
J gene: TRBJ1-3
CDR3 DNA: TGTGCTAGTGGTTGGGGGGGGCGATTTGGGAGCACCATATATTTT
CDR3 protein: CASGWGGRFGSTIYF

clone size: .
D gene: TRBD1
V gene: TRBV10-3
J gene: TRBJ1-5
CDR3 DNA: TGTGCCATCAGCGACTCGGACAGGGGGTATCAGCCCCAGCATTTT
CDR3 protein: CAISDSDRGYQPQHF

clone size: .
D gene: TRBD2
V gene: TRBV18
J gene: TRBJ2-7
CDR3 DNA: TGTGCCAGCTCACCAACGGCTAGCGGGAGGGGAGAGCAGTACTTC
CDR3 protein: CASSPTASGRGEQYF

clone size: few
D gene: TRBD1
V gene: TRBV6-5
J gene: TRBJ1-4
CDR3 DNA: TGTGCCAGCAGTTACCAACAGGGGTCGGGCGATGAAAAACTGTTTTTT
CDR3 protein: CASSYQQGSGDEKLFF

clone size: .
D gene: TRBD2
V gene: TRBV5-4
J gene: TRBJ2-7
CDR3 DNA: TGTGCCAGCAGAAGAGGGACTAGCGGGTTAGGCGAGCAGTACTTC
CDR3 protein: CASRRGTSGLGEQYF

clone size: few
D gene: TRBD1
V gene: TRBV5-1
J gene: TRBJ2-2
CDR3 DNA: TGCGCCAGCAGCCTGGACAGGGGGAACACCGGGGAGCTGTTTTTT
CDR3 protein: CASSLDRGNTGELFF

clone size: .
D gene: TRBD2
V gene: TRBV30
J gene: TRBJ2-5
CDR3 DNA: TGTGCCTGGAGTCCAGCGGGGGAAGAGACCCAGTACTTC
CDR3 protein: CAWSPAGEETQYF

clone size: .
D gene: .
V gene: TRBV27
J gene: TRBJ1-6
CDR3 DNA: TGTGCCAGCCGAGCTAGTGGGTACTCCTATAATTCACCCCTCCACTTT
CDR3 protein: CASRASGYSYNSPLHF

clone size: .
D gene: .
V gene: TRBV5-1
J gene: TRBJ2-3
CDR3 DNA: TGCGCCAGCAGCTTACCGGGGACTAGCACAGATACGCAGTATTTT
CDR3 protein: CASSLPGTSTDTQYF

clone size: .
D gene: TRBD2
V gene: TRBV19
J gene: TRBJ2-3
CDR3 DNA: TGTGCCAGTAGTATGACTAGCGGCACAGATACGCAGTATTTT
CDR3 protein: CASSMTSGTDTQYF

clone size: .
D gene: TRBD1
V gene: TRBV29-1
J gene: TRBJ2-1
CDR3 DNA: TGCAGCGCCTACCTAGGACAGGGCTCCTACAATGAGCAGTTCTTC
CDR3 protein: CSAYLGQGSYNEQFF

clone size: .
D gene: TRBD1
V gene: TRBV5-8
J gene: TRBJ1-6
CDR3 DNA: TGTGCCAGCAGCTTCTCAGGACAGGATGGATCACCCCTCCACTTT
CDR3 protein: CASSFSGQDGSPLHF

clone size: .
D gene: TRBD2
V gene: TRBV11-2
J gene: TRBJ2-7
CDR3 DNA: TGTGCCAGCAGCCATCGGGGGGGGGCGATATCCGAGCAGTACTTC
CDR3 protein: CASSHRGGAISEQYF

clone size: .
D gene: TRBD1
V gene: TRBV11-2
J gene: TRBJ2-7
CDR3 DNA: TGTGCCAGCAGCCTCCGGGACAGGGCAATCGAGCAGTACTTC
CDR3 protein: CASSLRDRAIEQYF

clone size: .
D gene: .
V gene: TRBV7-9
J gene: TRBJ1-1
CDR3 DNA: TGTGCCAGCAAAGAAGGAGCGGACACTGAAGCTTTCTTT
CDR3 protein: CASKEGADTEAFF

clone size: few
D gene: .
V gene: TRBV6-5
J gene: TRBJ1-2
CDR3 DNA: TGTGCCAGCAGTTACGGCAGGGGCTGGGGCTATGGCTACACCTTC
CDR3 protein: CASSYGRGWGYGYTF

clone size: once
D gene: .
V gene: TRBV2
J gene: TRBJ1-5
CDR3 DNA: TGTGCCAGCAGCGTTGGCAGGGTCTCCAATCAGCCCCAGCATTTT
CDR3 protein: CASSVGRVSNQPQHF

clone size: .
D gene: .
V gene: TRBV5-4
J gene: TRBJ2-1
CDR3 DNA: TGTGCCAGCAGCTTGGGGACTTCTTACAATGAGCAGTTCTTC
CDR3 protein: CASSLGTSYNEQFF

clone size: .
D gene: .
V gene: TRBV11-2
J gene: TRBJ2-3
CDR3 DNA: TGTGCCAGCAGCTTGGCGTGGGGGCGAGTCACAGATACGCAGTATTTT
CDR3 protein: CASSLAWGRVTDTQYF

clone size: few
D gene: TRBD1
V gene: TRBV27
J gene: TRBJ1-5
CDR3 DNA: TGTGCCAGCAGTTGGACAGGCCAAAATCAGCCCCAGCATTTT
CDR3 protein: CASSWTGQNQPQHF

clone size: .
D gene: .
V gene: TRBV6-1
J gene: TRBJ2-7
CDR3 DNA: TGTGCCAGCAGTGGTCGGGTCGGCCTCGAATTCTACGAGCAGTACTTC
CDR3 protein: CASSGRVGLEFYEQYF

clone size: .
D gene: TRBD1
V gene: TRBV18
J gene: TRBJ1-5
CDR3 DNA: TGTGCCAGCTCATCCGACAGGGGGGATCAGCCCCAGCATTTT
CDR3 protein: CASSSDRGDQPQHF

clone size: .
D gene: .
V gene: TRBV15
J gene: TRBJ1-5
CDR3 DNA: TGTGCCACCAGCGGCGACAGACCTTTGGGGTATAGCAATCAGCCCCAGCATTTT
CDR3 protein: CATSGDRPLGYSNQPQHF

clone size: .
D gene: .
V gene: TRBV5-6
J gene: TRBJ2-3
CDR3 DNA: TGTGCCAGCAGCCCCGAAGCGTCTCGAACAGATACGCAGTATTTT
CDR3 protein: CASSPEASRTDTQYF

clone size: .
D gene: .
V gene: TRBV27
J gene: TRBJ2-1
CDR3 DNA: TGTGCCAGCAGTTTGGCGGACACCTCCTACAATGAGCAGTTCTTC
CDR3 protein: CASSLADTSYNEQFF

clone size: .
D gene: TRBD2
V gene: TRBV7-2
J gene: TRBJ2-3
CDR3 DNA: TGTGCCAGCAGCCTAGGGACTAGCGGGTGGGTCACAGATACGCAGTATTTT
CDR3 protein: CASSLGTSGWVTDTQYF